The subject of this entry is one TCR beta chain. Its antigen is currently unknown. Purities in excess of 95% were seen in all sorted populations. As every portion of the isolated RNA was reverse transcribed, the sequencing read expressed TCRB transcripts. Libraries were prepared by immunoSEQ multiplex PCR; TCRdb keeps only in-frame clonotypes and omits some of them. The table shows around 26,000 clones, with 55% to 70% occurring only once. The data stem from a study of beta chain features in type 1 diabetes. Findings and limits, study-wide: TCRB CDR3s were moderately but significantly shorter in Type 1 diabetes patients in all four CD4+ subsets.

Material: stem cell memory CD4+ T cells from blood. The TCR originated in a woman aged 40-49 years with type 1 diabetes.

CDR3 DNA: TGTGCCAGCAGTGCCCAGGGGCCTGCTGGAAACACCATATATTTT. Protein sequence: CASSAQGPAGNTIYF. The chain has TRBV6-5 and TRBJ1-3; D might be TRBD1 (6 bases). V lost 5 bases to trimming and J lost 2 bases, with 13 bases between them. Germline CDR1 is MNHEY and CDR2 is SVGAGI. CDR3 length: 15 residues.